One and the same sample provided the 15 T cell receptor beta chains below, sequenced in a study of CXCR3-negative and CXCR3-positive naive CD8 T cells. Overall study findings and caveats: TRB CDR3s were more hydrophobic in CXCR3-positive than in CXCR3-negative naive cells.

These receptors' antigens are unknown. Libraries of TRB cDNA were made by 5' RACE and carried UMIs. Reprocessing the 5' RACE reads, TCRdb reports a single entry for every CDR3 protein and omits DNA. The table for this sample gives several thousand distinct CDR3 sequences. The sequencing sample was made of naive CXCR3+ CD8+ T cells from blood. Subset given: CD45RO-CCR7+CD27+CD95- naive CD8+ T cells expressing CXCR3 (TNR3+). These receptors originate from a human donor in good health. Some clones in this sample may be carry-over from other donors' samples.

CDR3 amino acids: CASSLDLETQYF. The V and J genes are TRBV11-2 and TRBJ2-5. The CDR3 spans 12 residues. CDR1 and CDR2 from the germline V gene are SGHAT and FQNNGV.

The chain is built from TRBV28 and TRBJ1-2; TCRdb names TRBD1, which stays unverified in the absence of DNA. Per the germline V gene, CDR1 is MDHEN and CDR2 is SYDVKM. The CDR3 has 11 residues. The CDR3 protein is CASSWGSGYTF.

The genes are TRBV20-1 and TRBJ2-1; the TCRdb D gene call, TRBD2, has no DNA to confirm it. This CDR3 is 17 amino acids long. Germline CDR1 is DFQATT and CDR2 is SNEGSKA (reference sequence). The CDR3 protein is CSAPSIHGGSTYNEQFF.

The gene calls are TRBV29-1 and TRBJ2-1; TCRdb lists TRBD2, though no DNA is available to test this call. CDR3 size: 15 residues. Germline V gives CDR1 SQVTM, CDR2 ANQGSEA. CDR3 region: CSVGTPPGGYNEQFF.

This clonotype is classed as medium-sized (0.01 to 0.1%) by frequency. The chain recombines TRBV3-1 with TRBJ1-1; the TCRdb call, TRBD1, lacks DNA for checking. The CDR3 has 15 residues. In germline, CDR1 is LGHDT, CDR2 YNNKEL (reference sequence). CDR3 sequence reads: CASSQEGPGIGEAFF.

This rearrangement joins TRBV7-9 to TRBJ2-5; TCRdb outputs TRBD2, but without DNA this stays unchecked. Germline loops: CDR1 SEHNR, CDR2 FQNEAQ (reference sequence). This CDR3 comprises 16 residues. The CDR3 protein is CASSSVGGRAAETQYF.

This clonotype is medium-sized by frequency. This chain joins TRBV19 and TRBJ1-1. The CDR3 is 16 residues long. Germline loops: CDR1 LNHDA, CDR2 SQIVND (reference sequence). CDR3 protein: CASSMILVRTASEAFF.

By frequency, this clonotype registers medium-sized. J is TRBJ2-3 and V is TRBV15. Germline CDR1 LNHNV, CDR2 YYDKDF (reference sequence). The CDR3 contains 14 residues. CDR3 in amino acids: CATSRDLDADTQYF.

The V call is TRBV7-3, the J call TRBJ1-1; the D gene TCRdb calls, TRBD1, cannot be checked with no DNA. The CDR3 extends over 14 amino acids. CDR1 is SGHTA, CDR2 FQGTGA, per germline. CDR3 residues: CASSPGPIGTEAFF.

The V gene is TRBV7-6, the J gene TRBJ2-7; TCRdb's D call, TRBD2, is unchecked because there is no DNA. CDR3 size: 14 residues. The germline V gene has CDR1 SGHVS and CDR2 FNYEAQ. The chain's CDR3 is CASSGLAGAYEQYF.

Its frequency marks this clonotype as medium-sized. The genes are TRBV15 and TRBJ2-1; TCRdb gives TRBD2 as the D gene, but with no DNA this cannot be confirmed. The CDR3 loop spans 16 amino acids. CDR1 is LNHNV, CDR2 YYDKDF, per germline (reference sequence). The CDR3 spells CATRSSAGGLPNEQFF.

The rearrangement uses TRBV29-1 and TRBJ2-1. Germline CDR1 SQVTM, CDR2 ANQGSEA. The CDR3 spans 12 residues. The CDR3 here is CSVEKNYNEQFF.

V usage is TRBV29-1 and J usage is TRBJ1-3; TCRdb outputs TRBD1, but without DNA this stays unchecked. The CDR3 runs to 11 residues. Germline lookup yields CDR1 SQVTM and CDR2 ANQGSEA. This CDR3 is CIVCITGLVYF.

The V and J genes are TRBV15 and TRBJ2-3; the TCRdb call, TRBD2, lacks DNA for checking. The length of the CDR3 is 17 residues. Germline V gene data show CDR1 as LNHNV and CDR2 as YYDKDF (reference sequence). The CDR3 sequence is CATSRGRTSGPGYTQYF.

This clonotype is classed as medium-sized by frequency. The genes are TRBV6-2 or TRBV6-3 and TRBJ2-1. This CDR3 spans 15 amino acids. Germline-derived CDR1 and CDR2 are MNHEY and SVGEGT. CDR3 protein: CASNLDGSSYNEQFF.